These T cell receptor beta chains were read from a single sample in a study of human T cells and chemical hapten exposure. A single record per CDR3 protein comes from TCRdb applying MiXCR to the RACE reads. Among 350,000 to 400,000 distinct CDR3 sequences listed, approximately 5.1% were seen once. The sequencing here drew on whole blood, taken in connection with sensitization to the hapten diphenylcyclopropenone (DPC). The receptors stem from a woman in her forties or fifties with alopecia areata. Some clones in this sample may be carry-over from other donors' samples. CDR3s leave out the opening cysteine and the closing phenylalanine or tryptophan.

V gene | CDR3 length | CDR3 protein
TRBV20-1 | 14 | SAGDRGGAFNQPQH
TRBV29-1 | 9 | SAGREETQY
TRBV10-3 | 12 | AISESSGLSGYT
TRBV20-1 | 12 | SASGAGGINEQF
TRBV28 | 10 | ASSLLRDTQY
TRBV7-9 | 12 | ASSFGLEGDTQY
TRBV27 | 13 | ASSLFQSEADTQY
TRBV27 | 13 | ASRGLAERTDTQY
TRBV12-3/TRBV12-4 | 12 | ASSVTGGGSPLH
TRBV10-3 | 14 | AISTSGRTMYNEQF
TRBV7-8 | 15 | ASSFPDIAGAGYEQF
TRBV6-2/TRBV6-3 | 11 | ASSTGLTYEQY
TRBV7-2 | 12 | ASSLDRGPETQY
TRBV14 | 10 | ASSQDRGTQY
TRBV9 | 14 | ASSSPRDRAYNEQF
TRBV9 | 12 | ASSVGVAQETQY
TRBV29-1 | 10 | SVARHLDTQY
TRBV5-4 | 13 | ASSLSGVRTGELF
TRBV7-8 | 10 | ASSFLVTEQF
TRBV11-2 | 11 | ASYRRGGGEQF
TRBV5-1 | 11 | ASSWDSAYEQY
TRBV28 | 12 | ASSLPSGANVLT